This section outlines one T cell receptor (beta chain) sequence together with its context. The data originate from a study of cytomegalovirus exposure and HLA in healthy donors. Between the trimmed V and J ends, which lost 6 bases and 0 bases, there was a span of 8 bases. CDR1 is MNHEY, CDR2 SMNVEV, per germline (reference sequence). The CDR3 consists of 13 residues. PCR amplification relied on 60 Vbeta primers (plus 13 Jbeta primers). Data came from immunoSEQ multiplex PCR; TCRdb stores just in-frame clones and leaves some out. The sample includes under 150,000 clones, about two thirds of them seen just once.

This rearrangement joins TRBV27 to TRBJ2-5, with TRBD2 as a possible D gene (5 bases). The sequence was collected from an older woman in good health and CMV-seropositive. Sequenced input: PBMCs. The CDR3 DNA reads TGTGCCAGCAGACCGGACTACCAAGAGACCCAGTACTTC. Protein sequence: CASRPDYQETQYF.